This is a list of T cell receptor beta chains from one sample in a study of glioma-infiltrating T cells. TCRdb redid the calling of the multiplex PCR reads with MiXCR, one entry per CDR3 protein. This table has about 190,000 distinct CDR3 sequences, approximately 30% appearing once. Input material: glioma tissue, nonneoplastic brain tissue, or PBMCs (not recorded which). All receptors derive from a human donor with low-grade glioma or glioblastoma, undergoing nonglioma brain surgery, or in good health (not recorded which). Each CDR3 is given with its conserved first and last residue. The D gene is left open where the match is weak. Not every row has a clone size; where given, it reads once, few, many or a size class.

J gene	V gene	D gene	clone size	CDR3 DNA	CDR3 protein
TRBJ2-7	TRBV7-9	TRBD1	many	TGTGCCAGCAGCTCACCGGACAGGGGGGTCTACGAGCAGTACTTC	CASSSPDRGVYEQYF
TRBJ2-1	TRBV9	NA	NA	TGTGCCAGCAGCGCCGGGGGTGATCGGCCTGAGCAGTTCTTC	CASSAGGDRPEQFF
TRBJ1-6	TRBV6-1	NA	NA	TGTGGCAGTACTAGACAGGCTGATAATTCACCCCTCCACTTT	CGSTRQADNSPLHF
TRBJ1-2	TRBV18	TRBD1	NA	TGTGCCATCTCGCCCGAAGGACAGGGGAACTATGGCCACACCTTC	CAISPEGQGNYGHTF
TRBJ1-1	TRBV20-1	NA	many	TGCAGTGCTAGAGATATAGCATCGAACACTGAAGCTTTCTTT	CSARDIASNTEAFF
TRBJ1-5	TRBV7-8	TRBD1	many	TGTGCCAGCAGCTTAGTTGGGGGACAGAGCAATCAGCCCCAGCATTTT	CASSLVGGQSNQPQHF
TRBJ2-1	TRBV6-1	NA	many	TGTGCCAGCAGTTTGCAGGGGCCAGGAAATGGGGTTGAGCAGTTCTTC	CASSLQGPGNGVEQFF
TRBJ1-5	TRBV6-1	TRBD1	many	TGTGCCAGCAGTCTCCAGGGGGATCAGCCCCAGCATTTT	CASSLQGDQPQHF
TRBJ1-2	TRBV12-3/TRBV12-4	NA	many	TGTGCCAGCAGTTTTACGCCCTCTAACTATGGCTACACCTTC	CASSFTPSNYGYTF
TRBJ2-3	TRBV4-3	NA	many	TGCGCCAGCAGCCAAGTGGCGAACACAGATACGCAGTATTTT	CASSQVANTDTQYF
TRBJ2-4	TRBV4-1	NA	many	TGCGCCAGCAGCCAAGAGGGGTTAGCCAAAAACATTCAGTACTTC	CASSQEGLAKNIQYF
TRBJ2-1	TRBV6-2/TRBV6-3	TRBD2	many	TGTGCCAGCAGTTCCGGACTAGCTATCTATGAGCAGTTCTTC	CASSSGLAIYEQFF
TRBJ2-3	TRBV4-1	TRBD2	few	TGCGCCAGCAGCAAAACTAGCGGGAGATTCGGGGGAGATACGCAGTATTTT	CASSKTSGRFGGDTQYF
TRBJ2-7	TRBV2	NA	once	TGTGCCAGCAGTGCTAGAGGGCGGCGTGGGAGGACCCCCTACGAGCAGTACTTC	CASSARGRRGRTPYEQYF
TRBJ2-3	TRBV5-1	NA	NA	TGCGCCAGCAGCTTGGCTGGGCCCACAGATACGCAGTATTTT	CASSLAGPTDTQYF
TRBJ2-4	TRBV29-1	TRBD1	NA	TGCAGCGTTGGGGACAGAGCCAAAAACATTCAGTACTTC	CSVGDRAKNIQYF
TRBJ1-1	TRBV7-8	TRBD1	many	TGTGCCAGCAGCTCCAGACAGGGAGCCCCCACTGAAGCTTTCTTT	CASSSRQGAPTEAFF
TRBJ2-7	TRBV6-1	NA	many	TGTGCCAGCAGTTATCCGGCCAGCCTCCCGATCGGCGAGCAGTACTTC	CASSYPASLPIGEQYF
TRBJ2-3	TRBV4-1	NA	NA	TGCGCCAGCAGCCAAGAACCGCAGACAGATACGCAGTATTTT	CASSQEPQTDTQYF
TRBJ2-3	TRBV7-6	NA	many	TGTGCCAGCAGCCGAGCATACGGAGAATCGCAGTATTTT	CASSRAYGESQYF